Presented here are 18 T cell receptor beta chains from one specimen sequenced in a study of T cell repertoires in cytomegalovirus infection (dated by TCRdb to between 2018 and 2021). The sequencer listed for this sample is Illumina HiSeq 1500. Clones were called with MiXCR by TCRdb after fastp trimmed the public reads at Q25, and only in-frame beta chains were retained. Identical CDR3 proteins give one entry, which carries the most common genes and DNA. This sample gives 740,000 or so distinct CDR3 sequences in total; less than 40% of them show up just once. The top ten clonotypes cover under 3.5% of the sample. The specimen sequenced was PBMCs. Receptors were obtained from a human donor in good health (CMV status not recorded). Some clones in this sample may be carry-over from other donors' samples.

This clonotype appeared a few times. The V and J genes are TRBV7-2 and TRBJ1-2, with a tentative D call TRBD1 (5 bases). Germline V CDR1 and CDR2: SGHTA, FQGNSA. Deletions cut 9 bases from V and 0 bases from J, with 14 bases between. The length of the CDR3 is 14 residues. The CDR3 sequence: CASRRAGANYGYTF. The DNA of the CDR3 is TGTGCCAGTCGAAGGGCGGGGGCTAACTATGGCTACACCTTC.

This clonotype came up many times. The V call is TRBV7-2, the J call TRBJ2-7, with D unresolved. Per the germline V gene, CDR1 is SGHTA and CDR2 is FQGNSA. The CDR3 is 13 residues long. Trimming removed 5 bases from V and 0 bases from J, with 8 bases in between. The CDR3 DNA follows: TGTGCCAGCAGCCCTGGGTACTCCTACGAGCAGTACTTC. Encoded protein: CASSPGYSYEQYF.

Details on this clonotype: At one end, the junction sequence differs from germline, possibly due to a read error. The gene calls are TRBV5-1 and TRBJ2-7; the D call may be TRBD1 or TRBD2 (5 bases each). CDR3 size: 14 residues. CDR1 SGHRS and CDR2 YFSETQ come from the germline V gene. The CDR3 is CASRLERGSYEQSF. Here the CDR3 DNA reads TGCGCCAGCCGGCTAGAGAGGGGCTCCTACGAGCAGTCCTTC.

The rearrangement links TRBV6-2 or TRBV6-3 to TRBJ1-3; tentatively, D is TRBD1 (5 bases). Between the trimmed V and J ends, which lost 8 bases and 4 bases, there was a span of 30 bases. Per germline, CDR1 MNHEY and CDR2 SVGEGT. The CDR3 loop spans 19 amino acids. CDR3 sequence: CASGKKVPGAGLKGNTIYF. The CDR3 nucleotides are TGTGCCAGCGGAAAGAAAGTTCCGGGAGCAGGGCTAAAAGGAAACACCATATATTTT.

The CDR3 spells CSVDKGAGELFF. In DNA, the CDR3 is TGCAGCGTTGATAAGGGAGCCGGGGAGCTGTTTTTT. The rearrangement links TRBV29-1 to TRBJ2-2; D perhaps matches TRBD2 (5 bases). CDR3 length equals 12 residues. Germline lookup yields CDR1 SQVTM and CDR2 ANQGSEA. V dropped 3 bases and J dropped 6 bases, with 8 bases sitting between them.

The gene calls are TRBV7-4 and TRBJ1-5; 7 bases line up with TRBD1. V was clipped by 4 bases and J by 4 bases; unmatched bases: 4. There are 14 residues in the CDR3. Looked up from germline, CDR1 is SGHVT and CDR2 is SQSDAQ. The CDR3 region is CASSYGQENQPQHF. CDR3 sequence (DNA): TGTGCCAGCAGCTACGGACAGGAGAATCAGCCCCAGCATTTT. The full variable domain, in which reference TRBV7-4 and TRBJ1-5 provide the parts outside the CDR3, is GAGVSQSPRYKVAKRGRDVALRCDSISGHVTLYWYRQTLGQGSEVLTYSQSDAQRDKSGRPSGRFSAERPERSVSTLKIQRTEQGDSAVYLCASSYGQENQPQHFGDGTRLSIL.

In its sample, this clonotype was seen a few times. A much larger clonotype is one base distant, so this may be a read error. The rearrangement uses TRBV7-9 and TRBJ2-1; 8 positions agree with TRBD2. This CDR3 is 15 amino acids long. The V gene end was trimmed by 3 bases and the J gene end by 3 bases; junction bases not matched to a gene: 4. CDR1 and CDR2 from the germline V gene are SEHNR and FQNEAQ (reference sequence). The CDR3 nucleotides read TGTGCCAGCAGCTTTCAACTAGCGGACTACAATGAGCAGTTCTTC. Its protein is CASSFQLADYNEQFF.

This clonotype came up a few times. The chain is built from TRBV12-3 or TRBV12-4 and TRBJ2-1; weak D call: TRBD1 (5 bases). The CDR3 contains 11 residues. Trimming pared 3 bases from V and 10 bases from J, leaving 7 bases between. CDR3: CASSLRTEQFF. CDR3 DNA: TGTGCCAGCAGTTTGCGGACAGAGCAGTTCTTC.

The chain links TRBV2 to TRBJ1-2; TRBD1 is a possible D gene (5 bases). Germline V gives CDR1 SNHLY, CDR2 FYNNEI. The CDR3 is 15 residues long. Trimming cost V 3 bases and J 4 bases, with 15 bases left between them. In DNA form, the CDR3 reads TGTGCCAGCAGTGACGGCAGGGAGGCGAGCTATGGCTACACCTTC. Protein: CASSDGREASYGYTF.

This clonotype was counted ten times or more. The chain uses TRBV10-3 and TRBJ2-5; 13 nucleotides agree with TRBD2. J was trimmed by 3 bases and V by 2 bases; bases with no gene match: 3. This CDR3 region has 16 residues. Germline values: CDR1 ENHRY, CDR2 SYGVKD. The CDR3 region has the DNA TGTGCCATCAGTGAGCGGACTAGCGGGAGTAAAGAGACCCAGTACTTC. This sequence encodes CAISERTSGSKETQYF.

This clonotype came up a few times. The rearrangement links TRBV12-3 or TRBV12-4 to TRBJ1-5; TRBD1 aligns across 7 bases. This CDR3 comprises 14 residues. V was clipped by 5 bases and J by 3 bases; unmatched bases: 4. The CDR3, as DNA: TGTGCCAGCAGTGCGGGACAGAACAATCAGCCCCAGCATTTT. As protein: CASSAGQNNQPQHF.

This clonotype was counted only a few times. The chain is built from TRBV10-3 and TRBJ2-5; maybe TRBD2 (6 bases). The CDR3 covers 14 residues. Germline-derived CDR1 and CDR2 are ENHRY and SYGVKD. Trimming removed 3 bases from V and 4 bases from J, with 12 bases in between. CDR3 protein: CAISEGRSLETQYF. The CDR3 DNA reads as TGTGCCATCAGTGAAGGGAGGAGTTTAGAGACCCAGTACTTC.

In its sample, this clonotype was seen a few times. This chain connects TRBV7-2 to TRBJ1-2, with 7 positions matching TRBD1. CDR1 is SGHTA, CDR2 FQGNSA, per germline. J gave up 6 bases and V 2 bases, and 3 bases lay outside the gene matches. CDR3 length equals 13 residues. CDR3 DNA: TGTGCCAGCAGCTTAACAGGGGCTGATGGCTACACCTTC. This translates into CASSLTGADGYTF.

There are a few counts of this clonotype. The chain combines TRBV28 with TRBJ2-1; no definite D call. The CDR3 has 15 residues. The ends were cut back, 3 bases at V and 0 bases at J, with 9 bases in the middle. CDR1 and CDR2 from the germline V gene are MDHEN and SYDVKM. The CDR3 nucleotides are TGTGCCAGCAGTTTCAGGCCTAGCTCCTACAATGAGCAGTTCTTC. Protein: CASSFRPSSYNEQFF.

This rearrangement joins TRBV12-3 or TRBV12-4 to TRBJ1-2; 9 nucleotides match TRBD1. With 6 bases clipped from V and 2 bases from J, the junction kept 7 bases outside the gene matches. The CDR3 sequence is 15 residues long. CDR3 in DNA: TGTGCCAGCAGACGATCCGGACAGGGGAACTATGGCTACACCTTC. Its protein product is CASRRSGQGNYGYTF.

This sequence joins TRBV7-6 and TRBJ1-1; 8 nucleotides align to TRBD1. Germline CDR1 reads SGHVS; CDR2 reads FNYEAQ. The V segment lost 1 base and the J segment 1 base; nucleotides outside the gene matches: 2. CDR3 length: 15 residues. In DNA, the CDR3 is TGTGCCAGCAGCTTAGTCAGGGGGCGGAACACTGAAGCTTTCTTT. Protein product: CASSLVRGRNTEAFF.

The chain is built from TRBV2 and TRBJ1-6, with D uncertain. With 7 bases removed from V and 2 bases from J, the gap between germline ends came to 12 bases. Germline CDR1 reads SNHLY; CDR2 reads FYNNEI. This CDR3 is built from 15 residues. The CDR3 coding sequence is TGTGCCAGCACCGAGATTCCCACCTATAATTCACCCCTCCACTTT. Translation gives CASTEIPTYNSPLHF.

This clonotype was seen more than once but under ten times. This chain joins TRBV15 and TRBJ2-2; a possible D gene is TRBD1 (7 bases). The germline V gene encodes CDR1 LNHNV and CDR2 YYDKDF (reference sequence). V lost 5 bases and J 1 base, leaving 11 bases between the germline ends. This CDR3 is built from 15 residues. The CDR3 bases are TGTGCCACCAGCCGCGGGACAGAGAACACCGGGGAGCTGTTTTTT. Its protein is CATSRGTENTGELFF.